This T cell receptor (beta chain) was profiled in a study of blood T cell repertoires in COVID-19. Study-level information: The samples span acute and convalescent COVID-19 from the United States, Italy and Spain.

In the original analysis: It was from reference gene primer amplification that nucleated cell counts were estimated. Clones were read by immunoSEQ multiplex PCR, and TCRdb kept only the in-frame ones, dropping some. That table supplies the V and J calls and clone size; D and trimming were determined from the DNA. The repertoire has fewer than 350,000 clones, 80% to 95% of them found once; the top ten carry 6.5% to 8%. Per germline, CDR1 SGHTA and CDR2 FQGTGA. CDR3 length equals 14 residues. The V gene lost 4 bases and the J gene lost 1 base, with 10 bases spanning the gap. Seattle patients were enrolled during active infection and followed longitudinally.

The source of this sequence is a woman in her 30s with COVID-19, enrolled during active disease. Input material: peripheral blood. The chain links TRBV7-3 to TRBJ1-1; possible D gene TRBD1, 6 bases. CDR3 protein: CASSSGHTNTEAFF. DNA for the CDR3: TGTGCCAGCAGCTCGGGACATACGAACACTGAAGCTTTCTTT.